What follows describes a single T cell receptor (beta chain). This specimen comes from a study of blood T cells in healthy people across ages. Donors each provided roughly 11 milliliters of peripheral blood. Extraction yielded at least 5.5 micrograms of total RNA per sample. A second PCR of roughly 7 to 11 cycles used a sample-barcoded 5' primer and a J-beta primer mix. Each cDNA molecule received a tag from a template-switch adaptor that had 12 random nucleotides. Each CDR3 protein gets one entry after TCRdb re-called the 5' RACE reads with MiXCR. The sample carries about 800,000 distinct CDR3 sequences, roughly 60% recorded once. Sequencing input: blood. This receptor was taken from a man aged 25-45 years in good health.

The CDR3: CASSLDSGSYEQYF. The CDR3, as DNA: TGTGCCAGCAGCTTAGATTCGGGCTCCTACGAGCAGTACTTC. The chain uses TRBV7-2 and TRBJ2-7; D is unresolved. The CDR3 sequence is 14 residues long. Trimming left V 1 base short and J 0 bases short, with 7 bases between. CDR1 is SGHTA and CDR2 is FQGNSA in the germline V gene.